One and the same sample provided the 16 T cell receptor beta chains below, sequenced in a study of Graves' ophthalmopathy and Graves' hyperthyroidism. Amplified TCR beta CDR3 regions were obtained using RNA transcripts as template. HTBI primers primed a first-round RT-PCR, and a second-round multiplex PCR followed. From the multiplex PCR reads, TCRdb called clonotypes with MiXCR, one entry per CDR3 protein. In the table there are almost 750,000 distinct CDR3 sequences, roughly two fifths of which are singletons. Sequencing used peripheral blood. All receptors derive from an adult man with Graves' ophthalmopathy.

Ten or more counts support this clonotype. The chain links TRBV7-9 to TRBJ1-5, with 9 nucleotides matching TRBD1. The CDR3 contains 14 residues. The germline V gene encodes CDR1 SEHNR and CDR2 FQNEAQ (reference sequence). Trimming cost V 5 bases and J 7 bases; bases outside gene matches: 6. The CDR3 reads CASSPGTGTQPQHF. In DNA form, the CDR3 reads TGTGCCAGCAGCCCAGGGACAGGGACGCAGCCCCAGCATTTT.

The table lists this clonotype with a few counts. A junction boundary mismatches the germline segment, possibly from a read error. The chain links TRBV10-3 to TRBJ2-5; 7 bases are a match to TRBD1. The length of the CDR3 is 15 residues. CDR1 ENHRY and CDR2 SYGVKD come from the germline V gene. CDR3 protein: CASSSGQDKGETQYF. The CDR3 DNA reads TGTGCCAGCAGTTCCGGACAGGATAAAGGAGAGACCCAGTACTTC.

V and J are TRBV15 and TRBJ1-2; the D is unclear. Germline CDR1 and CDR2: LNHNV and YYDKDF (reference sequence). The V end lost 2 bases, the J end lost 4 bases, and 11 bases lay between the germline ends. The CDR3 has 14 residues. The CDR3 nucleotides read TGTGCCACCAGCAGACCCGACCCACGCTATGGCTACACCTTC. Translated, it gives CATSRPDPRYGYTF.

V is TRBV7-9 and J is TRBJ2-7; D not resolved. Germline CDR1 is SEHNR and CDR2 is FQNEAQ (reference sequence). Between the trimmed V and J ends, which lost 5 bases and 6 bases, there was a span of 11 bases. This CDR3 spans 12 amino acids. CDR3 residues: CASSLSTGEQYF. The CDR3 nucleotides are TGTGCCAGCAGCCTTAGTACGGGCGAGCAGTACTTC. The whole variable domain, filled in from reference TRBV7-9 and TRBJ2-7, reads DTGVSQNPRHKITKRGQNVTFRCDPISEHNRLYWYRQTLGQGPEFLTYFQNEAQLEKSRLLSDRFSAERPKGSFSTLEIQRTEQGDSAMYLCASSLSTGEQYFGPGTRLTVT.

The V call is TRBV7-3, the J call TRBJ1-6, with unresolved D. CDR3 length: 13 amino acids. The V end lost 11 bases, the J end lost 8 bases, and 16 bases lay between the germline ends. Germline V lookup: CDR1 SGHTA, CDR2 FQGTGA. CDR3 loop: CAWSVRDDSPLHF. The CDR3 DNA follows: TGTGCCTGGAGTGTACGTGATGATTCACCCCTCCACTTT.

This clonotype was seen repeatedly, ten times or more. V usage is TRBV29-1 and J usage is TRBJ2-7, with 7 bases aligning to TRBD1. CDR3 length: 13 residues. CDR1 and CDR2 from the germline V gene are SQVTM and ANQGSEA. The ends lost 6 bases at V and 0 bases at J; junction bases unmatched: 5. For the CDR3, the DNA is TGCAGCGTCCTACAGGGGAACTCCTACGAGCAGTACTTC. Protein product: CSVLQGNSYEQYF.

About this clonotype itself: A much larger clone lies a single base off, so this may be a read error. The V call is TRBV7-6, the J call TRBJ1-4; a weak D match, TRBD1 (6 bases). The CDR3 extends over 15 amino acids. The ends were cut back, 1 base at V and 7 bases at J, with 13 bases in the middle. Germline loops: CDR1 SGHVS, CDR2 FNYEAQ. The CDR3 bases are TGTGCCAGCAGCTTAGGCGGGGCAGGGGCTGAAAAACTGTTTTTT. Its translation: CASSLGGAGAEKLFF.

V and J are TRBV4-3 and TRBJ2-2; D unresolved. Germline CDR1 is LGHNA and CDR2 is YSLEER. V was pared by 5 bases and J by 0 bases, with 13 bases between. The CDR3 is 16 residues long. CDR3 nucleotide sequence: TGCGCCAGCAGCAATTCGTATGGGCCGAACACCGGGGAGCTGTTTTTT. This gives the protein CASSNSYGPNTGELFF.

This clonotype was found a few times. The chain has TRBV12-5 and TRBJ1-2; tentative D call: TRBD1 (5 bases). This CDR3 is built from 13 residues. Trimming shortened V by 7 bases and J by 8 bases, and 17 bases separated the two germline ends. Germline CDR1 reads LGHNT; CDR2 reads FRNRAP. The CDR3 here is CASDQGRDVGYTF. For the CDR3, the DNA is TGTGCTAGTGACCAGGGCCGGGACGTAGGCTACACCTTC.

The rearrangement joins TRBV7-1 to TRBJ2-7; D unresolved. TRBV7-1 is an ORF for which the function is uncertain. CDR3 length: 13 residues. V lost 0 bases, J lost 4 bases, and 7 bases lay in between. CDR3 loop: CASSSAILYEQYF. For the CDR3, the DNA is TGTGCCAGCAGCTCAGCCATTCTATACGAGCAGTACTTC.

The chain is built from TRBV7-2 and TRBJ1-6; D gene unclear. The germline CDR1 and CDR2 sequences are SGHTA and FQGNSA. V was cut by 6 bases and J by 9 bases, with 15 bases left in between. The length of the CDR3 is 14 residues. The CDR3 spells CASSYSTGSSPLHF. The CDR3 nucleotides are TGTGCCAGCAGTTACTCGACCGGCAGTTCACCCCTCCACTTT.

As concerns this clonotype: This may be a read error, as it is one base from a much larger clone. The rearrangement uses TRBV20-1 and TRBJ2-7, with 8 bases aligning to TRBD2. V shed 3 bases and J 4 bases; nucleotides not matched to a gene: 5. The CDR3 is 13 residues long. Per the germline V gene, CDR1 is DFQATT and CDR2 is SNEGSKA (reference sequence). CDR3 region: CSASPGGGYEQYF. In nucleotides, the CDR3 is TGCAGTGCTAGTCCAGGCGGGGGGTACGAGCAGTACTTC.

The J gene is TRBJ2-7, the V gene TRBV7-8; 12 bases map to TRBD1. Germline V lookup: CDR1 SGHVS, CDR2 FQNEAQ. The CDR3 contains 15 residues. The V and J ends lost 5 bases and 4 bases, in that order; junction bases with no gene match: 6. The CDR3 sequence is CASSQGTGGVYEQYF. In DNA form, the CDR3 reads TGTGCCAGCAGCCAAGGGACAGGGGGCGTATACGAGCAGTACTTC.

For this clonotype: This clone may be a read error of a much larger clone one base away. This chain uses TRBV29-1 with TRBJ2-7; possibly TRBD2 for D (6 bases). The CDR3 is made up of 13 amino acids. Germline values: CDR1 SQVTM, CDR2 ANQGSEA. Trimming removed 4 bases at V and 1 base at J, with 11 bases between. In nucleotides, the CDR3 is TGCAGCGTTGTGGGGACTCAGTCCTACGAGCAGTACTTC. Translating it yields CSVVGTQSYEQYF.

This clonotype occurred once. The chain recombines TRBV19 with TRBJ2-7, with 7 bases lining up with TRBD1. Germline V gives CDR1 LNHDA, CDR2 SQIVND (reference sequence). The junction had 6 bases not matched to a gene; V was cut back by 5 bases and J by 5 bases. The CDR3 covers 13 residues. CDR3 in amino acids: CASSQSTGDEQYF. The DNA for the CDR3 is TGTGCCAGTAGTCAAAGTACAGGGGACGAGCAGTACTTC.

V and J are TRBV12-3 or TRBV12-4 and TRBJ1-1; D perhaps matches TRBD1 (5 bases). V gave up 6 bases and J gave up 4 bases, with 12 bases separating them. The CDR3 consists of 13 residues. In DNA form, the CDR3 reads TGTGCCAGCAGCCAGGGTTGGGGCACTGAAGCTTTCTTT. As protein: CASSQGWGTEAFF.